The 17 T cell receptor beta chains below were found in one sample sequenced in a study (dated by TCRdb to about 2016). The library relied on RT-PCR. TCRdb records Illumina MiSeq as the sequencer. The public reads were reanalyzed by TCRdb: fastp trimming at Q25, MiXCR alignment, in-frame beta chains only. Rows with one shared CDR3 protein collapse into an entry with the most common genes and DNA. The sample table shows about 680,000 distinct CDR3 sequences, and approximately 15% are seen once. The biggest ten clones account for roughly 3.9% of the sample. What was sequenced was memory CD4+ T cells from blood. These receptors were collected from a female donor in good health, serving as a healthy control.

Only a few counts were recorded for this clonotype. The rearrangement links TRBV3-1 to TRBJ2-3; 9 bases are a match to TRBD2. Losses at the gene ends were 3 bases for V and 10 bases for J; bases not matched to a gene: 2. Germline CDR1 and CDR2: LGHDT and YNNKEL (reference sequence). The length of the CDR3 is 12 residues. In DNA form, the CDR3 reads TGTGCCAGCAGCCAGACTAGCGGTGCGCAGTATTTT. It specifies CASSQTSGAQYF.

In its sample, this clonotype was seen many times. The rearrangement joins TRBV20-1 to TRBJ1-5; 7 positions match TRBD1. From germline, CDR1 is DFQATT and CDR2 SNEGSKA (reference sequence). V shed 4 bases and J 3 bases; nucleotides not matched to a gene: 3. The CDR3 covers 13 residues. The chain's CDR3 is CSATGTVNQPQHF. The CDR3 region has the DNA TGCAGTGCTACCGGGACAGTCAATCAGCCCCAGCATTTT.

Concerning this clonotype: At one end, the junction sequence differs from germline, possibly due to a read error. The chain is built from TRBV24-1 and TRBJ2-5; TRBD2 might be the D (6 bases). There are 15 residues in the CDR3. Germline V gives CDR1 KGHDR, CDR2 SFDVKD. The CDR3 DNA reads TGTGCCACCAGAGATTTCGGTAGCGGACAAGAGACCCAGTACTTC. It specifies CATRDFGSGQETQYF.

V usage is TRBV20-1 and J usage is TRBJ2-1; 11 positions match TRBD2. CDR1 and CDR2 from the germline V gene are DFQATT and SNEGSKA (reference sequence). This CDR3 spans 14 amino acids. V lost 5 bases and J lost 2; bases outside the gene matches: 2. CDR3: CSAPLAGAYNEQFF. CDR3 nucleotide sequence: TGCAGTGCTCCACTAGCGGGAGCCTACAATGAGCAGTTCTTC.

This chain uses TRBV7-9 with TRBJ1-1, with 8 bases fitting TRBD1. V was pared by 3 bases and J by 5 bases, with 11 bases of the junction left unmatched. The CDR3 length is 16 residues. Looked up from germline, CDR1 is SEHNR and CDR2 is FQNEAQ (reference sequence). The CDR3 loop reads CASSFTNRGLSTEAFF. In DNA, the CDR3 is TGTGCCAGCAGCTTTACAAACAGGGGGTTGAGTACTGAAGCTTTCTTT. The complete variable domain, with remaining parts taken from reference TRBV7-9 and TRBJ1-1, reads DTGVSQNPRHKITKRGQNVTFRCDPISEHNRLYWYRQTLGQGPEFLTYFQNEAQLEKSRLLSDRFSAERPKGSFSTLEIQRTEQGDSAMYLCASSFTNRGLSTEAFFGQGTRLTVV.

The chain recombines TRBV28 with TRBJ2-6; 9 nucleotides align to TRBD1. The V gene end was trimmed by 8 bases and the J gene end by 0 bases; junction bases not matched to a gene: 2. The germline CDR1 and CDR2 sequences are MDHEN and SYDVKM. This CDR3 is built from 15 residues. This chain's CDR3 is CASDRGISGANVLTF. CDR3 coding DNA: TGTGCCAGCGACAGGGGGATCTCTGGGGCCAACGTCCTGACTTTC.

The genes are TRBV5-1 and TRBJ2-1; D is perhaps TRBD1 (5 bases). The V end was cut by 5 bases, the J end by 6 bases, with 15 bases between. The CDR3 length is 14 residues. Germline V CDR1 and CDR2: SGHRS, YFSETQ. The CDR3 region is CASRPTLGLNEQFF. Here the CDR3 DNA reads TGCGCCAGCAGACCGACTTTGGGGCTCAATGAGCAGTTCTTC.

V usage is TRBV10-3 and J usage is TRBJ2-3; 12 bases map to TRBD2. CDR1 and CDR2 from the germline V gene are ENHRY and SYGVKD. The CDR3 has 16 amino acids. With V trimmed by 6 bases and J by 2 bases, 6 bases remained unmatched. The CDR3 loop reads CAISQGLAGTTDTQYF. In nucleotides, the CDR3 is TGTGCCATCAGCCAAGGACTAGCGGGGACCACAGATACGCAGTATTTT.

This clonotype was detected only once. The DNA for the CDR3 is TGTGCCAGTAGTCGGGGAGCTAGCGGGAACACGCAGTATTTT. Amino acids: CASSRGASGNTQYF. The rearrangement links TRBV19 to TRBJ2-3; 9 bases align to TRBD2. V gave up 5 bases and J gave up 9 bases; unmatched junction bases: 9. CDR1 LNHDA and CDR2 SQIVND come from the germline V gene (reference sequence). The CDR3 length is 14 residues. The full variable domain, rest sourced from reference TRBV19 and TRBJ2-3, is DGGITQSPKYLFRKEGQNVTLSCEQNLNHDAMYWYRQDPGQGLRLIYYSQIVNDFQKGDIAEGYSVSREKKESFPLTVTSAQKNPTAFYLCASSRGASGNTQYFGPGTRLTVL.

This clonotype has a single count. One end of the junction fails to match germline, which may point to a read error. The chain joins TRBV5-1 to TRBJ2-3; D remains ambiguous. Looked up from germline, CDR1 is SGHRS and CDR2 is YFSETQ. This CDR3 region has 12 residues. The DNA for the CDR3 is TGCGCCAGCAGCTCGGAAGGCCATCCTCGAGATTTT. Its protein is CASSSEGHPRDF.

This chain joins TRBV5-1 and TRBJ2-7; 9 nucleotides match TRBD1. V trimming: 6 bases; J trimming: 7 bases; junction bases outside the gene matches: 11. In germline, CDR1 is SGHRS, CDR2 YFSETQ. The CDR3 runs to 14 residues. CDR3 DNA sequence: TGCGCCAGCAAAGTGGGACAGGGTAGTTTAGAGCAGTACTTC. This codes for CASKVGQGSLEQYF.

The CDR3 DNA is TGTGCCAGCAGCTTAGGTACTAGCGAACAATACGAGCAGTACTTC. Amino acids: CASSLGTSEQYEQYF. This chain uses TRBV7-6 with TRBJ2-7, with TRBD2 matching over 7 bases. CDR3 length: 15 amino acids. Germline V gives CDR1 SGHVS, CDR2 FNYEAQ. V was pared by 1 base and J by 4 bases, with 7 bases of the junction left unmatched.

This clonotype was recorded at least ten times. The chain uses TRBV12-3 or TRBV12-4 and TRBJ2-2, with 13 nucleotides matching TRBD2. The CDR3 length is 16 residues. V shed 5 bases and J 3 bases; nucleotides not matched to a gene: 3. CDR3 loop: CASSPGLAGDTGELFF. In DNA form, the CDR3 reads TGTGCCAGCAGTCCAGGACTAGCGGGAGACACCGGGGAGCTGTTTTTT.

CDR3 residues: CATSDSGGFQPQHF. DNA of the CDR3: TGTGCCACCAGTGATTCAGGGGGTTTCCAGCCCCAGCATTTT. The rearrangement uses TRBV24-1 and TRBJ1-5; 7 bases map to TRBD1. Germline assignment: CDR1 KGHDR and CDR2 SFDVKD. The CDR3 is made up of 14 amino acids. With V trimmed by 2 bases and J by 7 bases, 4 bases remained unmatched.

This clonotype came up a few times. This chain uses TRBV7-8 with TRBJ2-2; no clear D gene. Looked up from germline, CDR1 is SGHVS and CDR2 is FQNEAQ. V was trimmed by 5 bases and J by 7 bases, leaving 8 bases between them. The CDR3 covers 12 residues. The CDR3 sequence is CASSQSVGELFF. CDR3 nucleotides: TGTGCCAGCAGCCAGTCGGTCGGGGAGCTGTTTTTT.

V and J are TRBV15 and TRBJ2-5; possible D gene TRBD1, 5 bases. Germline lookup yields CDR1 LNHNV and CDR2 YYDKDF (reference sequence). The CDR3 length is 13 residues. Trimming took 3 bases from V and 5 from J, leaving 10 bases between them. The CDR3 protein is CATSSRVRETQYF. The CDR3 nucleotides are TGTGCCACCAGCAGCAGGGTGCGGGAGACCCAGTACTTC.

This clonotype was observed a handful of times. V and J are TRBV27 and TRBJ1-1, with a tentative D call TRBD1 (5 bases). V lost 0 bases and J 1 base, leaving 9 bases between the germline ends. Germline lookup yields CDR1 MNHEY and CDR2 SMNVEV (reference sequence). The CDR3 covers 15 residues. For the CDR3, the DNA is TGTGCCAGCAGTTTATCGTTAACAGGGAACACTGAAGCTTTCTTT. Encoded protein: CASSLSLTGNTEAFF.